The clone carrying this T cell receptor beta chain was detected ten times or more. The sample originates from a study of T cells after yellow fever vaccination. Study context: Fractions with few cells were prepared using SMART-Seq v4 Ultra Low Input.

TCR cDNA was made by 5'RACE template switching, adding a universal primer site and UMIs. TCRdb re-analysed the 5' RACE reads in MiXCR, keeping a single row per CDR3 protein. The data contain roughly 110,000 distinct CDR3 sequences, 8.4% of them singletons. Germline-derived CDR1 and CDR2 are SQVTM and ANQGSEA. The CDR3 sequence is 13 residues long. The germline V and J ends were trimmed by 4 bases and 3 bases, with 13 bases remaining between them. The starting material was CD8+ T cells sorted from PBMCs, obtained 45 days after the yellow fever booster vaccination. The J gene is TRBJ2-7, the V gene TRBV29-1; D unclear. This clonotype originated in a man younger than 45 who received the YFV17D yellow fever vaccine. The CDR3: CSVVLGSDYEQYF. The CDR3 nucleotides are TGCAGCGTTGTGCTGGGTTCGGACTACGAGCAGTACTTC.